This is a list of T cell receptor beta chains from one sample in a study of blood T cell repertoires in COVID-19. This table comes from immunoSEQ multiplex PCR, and its TCRdb copy is limited to in-frame clones, with some not included. Of over 100,000 clones in the sample, around four fifths are singletons; the top ten hold roughly 18%. Sequencing was carried out using peripheral blood. All receptors come from a woman aged 55-70 years with acute or convalescent COVID-19. Both conserved end residues are part of each CDR3. Fields, in order: V gene, D gene, clone size, J gene, CDR3 protein, CDR3 DNA. D genes are given only for firm matches. A row's size may be missing; if present it is once, few, many or a size class.

TRBV18	TRBD1	-	TRBJ2-7	CASSLGTGSNYEQYF	TGTGCCAGCTCCCTCGGGACAGGGAGTAACTACGAGCAGTACTTC
TRBV18	-	-	TRBJ2-7	CASSPSVTGDEQYF	TGTGCCAGCTCACCATCGGTGACGGGAGACGAGCAGTACTTC
TRBV5-1	TRBD2	-	TRBJ2-5	CASKNLAGKETQYF	TGCGCCAGCAAGAACTTAGCGGGGAAAGAGACCCAGTACTTC
TRBV2	-	-	TRBJ1-2	CASSEFGSYGYTF	TGTGCCAGCAGTGAATTTGGCAGCTATGGCTACACCTTC
TRBV5-8	-	medium-sized	TRBJ2-7	CASRAGEYEQYF	TGTGCCAGCCGCGCAGGGGAATACGAGCAGTACTTC
TRBV6-4	-	-	TRBJ1-5	CATAEGRNQPQHF	TGTGCCACCGCGGAGGGTCGGAATCAGCCCCAGCATTTT
TRBV5-8	-	-	TRBJ2-7	CASSQGQTYEQYF	TGTGCCAGCAGCCAAGGACAGACCTACGAGCAGTACTTC
TRBV19	TRBD2	-	TRBJ2-2	CASSIAASGINTGELFF	TGTGCCAGTAGTATAGCGGCCAGCGGGATTAACACCGGGGAGCTGTTTTTT
TRBV2	TRBD2	-	TRBJ2-3	CASSARLAGGRDTQYF	TGTGCCAGCAGTGCCAGGCTAGCGGGGGGGCGCGATACGCAGTATTTT
TRBV30	-	many	TRBJ2-5	CAWSTDRGETQYF	TGTGCCTGGAGTACGGATAGAGGGGAGACCCAGTACTTC
TRBV18	-	few	TRBJ1-2	CASSPAGSFAYTF	TGTGCCAGCTCACCAGCGGGGTCATTTGCCTACACCTTC
TRBV12-3/TRBV12-4	TRBD1	-	TRBJ1-2	CASSTRQGLGYTF	TGTGCCAGCAGCACCCGACAGGGCCTTGGCTACACCTTC
TRBV7-9	TRBD1	-	TRBJ1-6	CASSLGTVGNYNSPLHF	TGTGCCAGCAGCCTCGGGACAGTCGGAAACTATAATTCACCCCTCCACTTT
TRBV19	-	-	TRBJ2-5	CASSIRTGSWETQYF	TGTGCCAGTAGTATTCGGACGGGATCATGGGAGACCCAGTACTTC
TRBV19	TRBD1	few	TRBJ1-4	CASSIVGGTGGEKLFF	TGTGCCAGTAGTATAGTGGGAGGGACAGGGGGCGAAAAACTGTTTTTT
TRBV7-9	TRBD2	once	TRBJ2-5	CASSTGTSPRYF	TGTGCCAGCAGCACGGGGACTAGCCCACGTTACTTC
TRBV7-2	TRBD2	-	TRBJ2-1	CASRYTSGGGRTYNEQFF	TGTGCCAGCAGGTATACTAGCGGGGGCGGTCGGACCTACAATGAGCAGTTCTTC